A single T cell receptor (beta chain) is shown here with its context. The antigen remains undetermined. CDR1 and CDR2 (germline): LNHDA, SQIVND (reference sequence). V was clipped by 2 bases and J by 5 bases; unmatched bases: 2. The CDR3 covers 14 residues. The data are from a study of CD8 T cells in Susac syndrome. Notes on the study in general: Individuals included in the TCR sequencing and HLA analysis were acknowledged by the study to be relatively few in number.

A quantity of roughly 0.5 to 1 ug RNA underwent reverse transcription using random hexamers. TCRdb fed the immunoSEQ multiplex PCR reads into MiXCR, producing one record per CDR3 protein. Of roughly 150,000 distinct CDR3 sequences in the sample, roughly 94% were seen once. Bulk CD8+ and CD4+ cells came from magnetic negative isolation; CD8+ TEMRA by FACS. Sequencing was done on a sample of CD8+ T cells from PBMCs. This TCR was sampled from a human donor with multiple sclerosis. This chain uses TRBV19 with TRBJ1-2; 10 positions agree with TRBD1. CDR3 amino acids: CASSILDRGYGYTF. The CDR3 nucleotides read TGTGCCAGTAGTATACTGGACAGGGGGTATGGCTACACCTTC.